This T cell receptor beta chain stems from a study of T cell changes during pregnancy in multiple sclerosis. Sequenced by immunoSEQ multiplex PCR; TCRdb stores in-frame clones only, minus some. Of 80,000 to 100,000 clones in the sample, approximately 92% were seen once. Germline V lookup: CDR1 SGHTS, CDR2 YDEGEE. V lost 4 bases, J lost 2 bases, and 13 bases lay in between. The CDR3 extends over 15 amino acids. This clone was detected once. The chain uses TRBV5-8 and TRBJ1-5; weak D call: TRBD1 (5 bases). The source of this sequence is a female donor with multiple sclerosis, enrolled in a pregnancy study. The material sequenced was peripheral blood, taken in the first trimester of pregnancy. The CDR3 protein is CASSSRVLGNQPQHF. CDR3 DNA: TGTGCCAGCAGCAGCAGGGTTTTGGGCAATCAGCCCCAGCATTTT.